This T cell receptor beta chain is drawn from a study of sequential checkpoint blockade in melanoma. Overall study: Randomization was 1:1 between first-line nivolumab→ipilimumab and ipilimumab→nivolumab.

This clone appeared once. Treatment given: randomized to nivolumab then ipilimumab (arm A) or the reverse (arm B). No patient had prior DNA-damaging chemotherapy. Data came from immunoSEQ multiplex PCR; TCRdb stores just in-frame clones and leaves some out. This repertoire shows some 35,000 clones, nearly 90% found once; its top ten account for around 12%. The CDR3 is made up of 17 amino acids. Germline values: CDR1 SNHLY, CDR2 FYNNEI. The J segment lost 0 bases and the V segment lost 6 bases, leaving 12 bases of the junction unmatched. The clonotype comes from a human donor with melanoma. The genes are TRBV2 and TRBJ2-7; 9 bases align to TRBD2. The specimen comprised CD8+ T cells sorted from blood (inferred from file names), sampled from a patient given nivolumab and ipilimumab in sequence. CDR3 loop: CASSPSEAGGYSYEQYF. DNA of the CDR3: TGTGCCAGCAGCCCCTCAGAAGCGGGAGGTTACTCCTACGAGCAGTACTTC. Filled out from reference TRBV2 and TRBJ2-7, the complete variable domain reads EPEVTQTPSHQVTQMGQEVILRCVPISNHLYFYWYRQILGQKVEFLVSFYNNEISEKSEIFDDQFSVERPDGSNFTLKIRSTKLEDSAMYFCASSPSEAGGYSYEQYFGPGTRLTVT.